This TCR beta chain was captured in a study of Graves' ophthalmopathy and Graves' hyperthyroidism. Background on the study: The blood sample was drawn at first diagnosis and before any treatment. Whole-study results and caveats: Most thyroid-expanded clonotypes exceeding 0.001 frequency were also found in blood.

Trimming left V 0 bases short and J 8 bases short, with 20 bases between. The CDR3 has 18 residues. Germline V lookup: CDR1 MNHEY, CDR2 SVGAGI. Amplification of the TCR beta CDR3 regions used RNA transcripts (as template). First-round RT-PCR employed HTBI primers, with a second-round multiplex PCR after it. TCRdb reanalysed the multiplex PCR reads using MiXCR and keeps one entry per CDR3 protein. The sample lists about half a million distinct CDR3 sequences, about 15% occurring once. Many counts were recorded for this clonotype. Its antigen is unknown. This sequence originates from a woman aged 25 to 45 with Graves' ophthalmopathy. The chain recombines TRBV6-5 with TRBJ1-6; D gene ambiguous. Sequencing was done on a sample of blood. This chain's CDR3 is CASSYSQIVGDPDSPLHF. In DNA form, the CDR3 reads TGTGCCAGCAGTTACTCTCAAATAGTCGGGGATCCGGATTCACCCCTCCACTTT.